The entry below describes one T cell receptor beta chain. The antigen is unknown. Sequence at one end of the junction differs from germline and may be a read error. This sample was taken from a study of tumor-infiltrating lymphocytes in primary liver carcinoma. Study background: Tumor lesions were T1-T3 N0M0 and spanned roughly 4 to 11 cm.

From approximately 0.5 ug of total RNA, TCR beta-specific cDNA was reverse-transcribed using a constant-region primer. The TCR beta library was amplified through three nested multiplex PCR rounds in a modified ARM-PCR procedure. TRBV1-TRBV30 forward primers paired with a C-beta reverse primer were used in the first two PCR rounds, which ran roughly 9 cycles each. TCRdb reprocessed the multiplex PCR reads via MiXCR and lists one record per CDR3 protein. The sample consists of roughly 80,000 distinct CDR3 sequences, 72% of them appearing once. Overall study findings and caveats: There were only about 7.5-24% of top clones found in all five tumor regions. Tumor-adjacent and tumor-blood pairs showed less overlap than tumor region pairs.

This CDR3 region has 16 residues. Germline V gene lookup returns CDR1 KGHDR and CDR2 SFDVKD. Bulk tissue was left unsorted, and RNA and DNA were co-extracted from 20-30 mg of it. All tumor specimens exceeded 80% viable tumor cells. The source is a man aged 35 to 55 with primary liver carcinoma and hepatitis B virus infection. Sequencing used liver tumor tissue from sampling region 1. The subset here: tumor region T1, superior pole. J is TRBJ2-3 and V is TRBV24-1; 7 bases map to TRBD2. The CDR3 DNA reads TGTGTCACCAGTGCCCCACTAGCGTCAAGCACAGATACGCAGTATTTT. Its protein product is CVTSAPLASSTDTQYF.